The rows below give T cell receptor beta chains drawn from one sample of a study of blood T cell repertoires in COVID-19. Sequenced by immunoSEQ multiplex PCR; TCRdb stores in-frame clones only, minus some. The data show approximately 200,000 clones, 94% seen once. Sequenced sample: peripheral blood. These receptors originate from a man aged 30 to 39 with COVID-19, enrolled during active disease. Both conserved end residues are part of each CDR3. Fields, in order: clone size, J gene, D gene, V gene, CDR3 DNA, CDR3 protein. The D gene is left open where the match is weak. Some rows mark clone size as missing; the rest say once, few, many or name a class of expanded clone.

- TRBJ1-1 - TRBV5-1 TGCGCCAGCAGCTTTGAGGGCACTGAGAACACTGAAGCTTTCTTT CASSFEGTENTEAFF
once TRBJ1-4 - TRBV2 TGTGCCAGCAGTCTTTGGGCAAGCGGGGGAACTAATGAAAAACTGTTTTTT CASSLWASGGTNEKLFF
- TRBJ1-3 - TRBV10-2 TGCGCCAGCAAGCTAACGGGGTCTGGAAACACCATATATTTT CASKLTGSGNTIYF
- TRBJ1-1 TRBD1 TRBV5-1 TGCGCCAGCAGCTTGTCGGGGACAGGGGTTGAAGCTTTCTTT CASSLSGTGVEAFF
- TRBJ1-4 - TRBV19 TGTGCCAGTAGTACCCCGACAGTACTATATGAAAAACTGTTTTTT CASSTPTVLYEKLFF
- TRBJ2-3 TRBD2 TRBV13 TGTGCCAGCAGCCAAGCCGGGACTAGCGTGGCAGATACGCAGTATTTT CASSQAGTSVADTQYF
- TRBJ1-1 - TRBV5-1 TGCGCCAGCAGCCCTGGACAGAACTGGATGAACACTGAAGCTTTCTTT CASSPGQNWMNTEAFF
- TRBJ1-1 - TRBV27 TGTGCCAGCAGTTTAGGAGGGAGGGCAGAGGCTTTCTTT CASSLGGRAEAFF
- TRBJ1-2 - TRBV7-9 TGTGCCAGCAGCTTATTCCTGGGCCCGAATACTAACTATGGCTACACCTTC CASSLFLGPNTNYGYTF
- TRBJ2-2 - TRBV2 TGTGCCAGCAGTTTTAGCGGGGAGCTGTTTTTT CASSFSGELFF
- TRBJ2-3 - TRBV6-2/TRBV6-3 TGTGCCAGCAGTAACCGGGATCACACAGATACGCAGTATTTT CASSNRDHTDTQYF
- TRBJ2-6 - TRBV7-3 TGTGCCAGCAGCTCAGGGGCTGGGGCCAACGTCCTGACTTTC CASSSGAGANVLTF
- TRBJ2-5 TRBD1 TRBV2 TGTGCCAGCATCATAAGGGACAGTCTACAAGAGACCCAGTACTTC CASIIRDSLQETQYF
- TRBJ1-6 - TRBV11-2 TGTGCCAGCAGCTTAGGCAGTGGCGGGTTCGGTTCACCCCTCCACTTT CASSLGSGGFGSPLHF
- TRBJ1-5 - TRBV19 TGTGCCAGTAGTATTGAAACTAGTGGCAATCAGCCCCAGCATTTT CASSIETSGNQPQHF
- TRBJ1-3 - TRBV7-7 TGTGCCAGCAGCACTGGCTCTGGAAACACCATATATTTT CASSTGSGNTIYF
- TRBJ1-5 TRBD1 TRBV11-2 TGTGCCAGCATCCGCGGACAGGGGCAAAATCAGCCCCAGCATTTT CASIRGQGQNQPQHF
- TRBJ1-3 - TRBV15 TGTGCCACCAGCAGAGATCCGACAGTGTCTGGAAACACCATATATTTT CATSRDPTVSGNTIYF
- TRBJ1-2 TRBD1 TRBV25-1 TGTGCCAGCAGTGAATATTCAGGGGGTGGCTACACCTTC CASSEYSGGGYTF
- TRBJ2-1 TRBD2 TRBV19 TGTGCCAGTAGTATAACGGGGGGGGCGCATGAGCAGTTCTTC CASSITGGAHEQFF
once TRBJ1-2 - TRBV3-1/TRBV3-2 TGTGCCAGCAGCCTCAGGGGTAACTATGGCTACACCTTC CASSLRGNYGYTF
- TRBJ1-6 TRBD1 TRBV6-6 TGTGCCAGCACTTCACCCCCAGGGGGTAGTTCACCCCTCCACTTT CASTSPPGGSSPLHF
- TRBJ2-3 TRBD2 TRBV5-4 TGTGCCAGCAGCTTGGTGGCGGGGGGCCTTACAGATACGCAGTATTTT CASSLVAGGLTDTQYF
- TRBJ1-1 TRBD1 TRBV15 TGTGCCACCGAAGAGGACAGGCTAAACACTGAAGCTTTCTTT CATEEDRLNTEAFF
- TRBJ2-1 TRBD1 TRBV10-3 TGTGCCATCAGTGAGTCGGAAGACAGGGGCGATGAGCAGTTCTTC CAISESEDRGDEQFF
- TRBJ1-4 TRBD1 TRBV3-1/TRBV3-2 TGTGCCAGCAGCCATTCAACCGGACAGGGTGGATGGGAAAAACTGTTTTTT CASSHSTGQGGWEKLFF
- TRBJ2-1 TRBD2 TRBV4-1 TGCGCCAGCAGCCACATTTTACTAGCGCAGACCTACAATGAGCAGTTCTTC CASSHILLAQTYNEQFF
- TRBJ1-2 TRBD1 TRBV6-5 TGTGCCAGCAGTTACTCGAAGACAGGGGGCCTCGGCTACACCTTC CASSYSKTGGLGYTF
- TRBJ2-4 - TRBV19 TGTGCCAGTAGCCTGACAGGTGTAGCCAAAAACATTCAGTACTTC CASSLTGVAKNIQYF
- TRBJ1-2 - TRBV10-3 TGTGCCATCAGTGGACAGATAAACTATGGCTACACCTTC CAISGQINYGYTF
- TRBJ2-1 TRBD2 TRBV11-2 TGTGCCAGCAAACTTGGCGGGGGGGTTGAGTGGTTCTTC CASKLGGGVEWFF
- TRBJ2-5 TRBD1 TRBV2 TGTGCCAGCAGTGCCGGGGACAGGAGGATGGAGACCCAGTACTTC CASSAGDRRMETQYF
- TRBJ1-3 - TRBV6-6 TGTGCCACGGGGGGCCCGGGGGGCTCTGGAAACACCATATATTTT CATGGPGGSGNTIYF
- TRBJ2-1 TRBD1 TRBV10-3 TGTGCCATCAGTGTGGGGACAGATAGCAATGAGCAGTTCTTC CAISVGTDSNEQFF
few TRBJ1-1 - TRBV4-2 TGTGCCAGCAGTCCGCAGGCTATGAACACTGAAGCTTTCTTT CASSPQAMNTEAFF
once TRBJ1-1 - TRBV27 TGTGCCAGCAGTTTACGGAGGAGCACTGAAGCTTTCTTT CASSLRRSTEAFF
- TRBJ1-3 TRBD1 TRBV29-1 TGCAGCGTAACCCTGGCAAGGGGGCCGACAAACACCATATATTTT CSVTLARGPTNTIYF
- TRBJ1-6 TRBD1 TRBV9 TGTGCCAGCAGCCTCCGGGACAGTGCTAATTCACCCCTCCACTTT CASSLRDSANSPLHF
once TRBJ2-7 - TRBV20-1 TGCAGTGCTAGTCCCTTGAGGTCCTACGAGCAGTACTTC CSASPLRSYEQYF
- TRBJ2-5 - TRBV18 TGTGCCAGCTCACTAGGAACAGGCGTGGAGACCCAGTACTTC CASSLGTGVETQYF
- TRBJ2-3 TRBD2 TRBV3-1/TRBV3-2 TGTGCCAGCAGCCAAGATGCTAGCGGGGGGGACGGTACGCAGTATTTT CASSQDASGGDGTQYF